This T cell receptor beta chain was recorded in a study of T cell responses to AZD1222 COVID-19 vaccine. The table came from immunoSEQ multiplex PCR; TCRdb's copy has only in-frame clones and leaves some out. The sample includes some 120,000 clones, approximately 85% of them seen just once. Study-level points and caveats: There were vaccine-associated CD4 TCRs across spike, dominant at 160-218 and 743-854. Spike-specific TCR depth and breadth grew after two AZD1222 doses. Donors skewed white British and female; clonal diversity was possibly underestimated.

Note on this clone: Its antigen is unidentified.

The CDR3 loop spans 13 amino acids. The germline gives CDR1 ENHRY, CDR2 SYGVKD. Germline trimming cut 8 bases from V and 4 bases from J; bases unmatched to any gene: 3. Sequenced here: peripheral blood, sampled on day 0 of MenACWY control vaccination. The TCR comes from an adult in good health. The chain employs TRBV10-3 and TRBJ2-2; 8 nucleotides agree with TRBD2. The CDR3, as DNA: TGTGCCATCCGGGGGGGGACCACCGGGGAGCTGTTTTTT. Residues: CAIRGGTTGELFF.